The 12 T cell receptor beta chains below were found in one sample sequenced in a study of blood T cell repertoires in COVID-19. Assay: immunoSEQ multiplex PCR; the TCRdb copy retains only in-frame clones and omits some. The sample shows roughly 150,000 clones, around nine tenths of them seen only once. Sample: peripheral blood. The receptors stem from a woman of 80 years or more with COVID-19, enrolled during active disease.

CDR3: CASSEAGIGAQYF. As DNA, the CDR3 is TGTGCCAGCAGTGAAGCTGGGATCGGGGCGCAGTATTTT. The chain couples TRBV6-1 to TRBJ2-3; a weak D match, TRBD2 (5 bases). The CDR3 runs to 13 residues. V was shortened by 0 bases and J by 10 bases, with 11 bases between the two germline ends. CDR1 is MNHNS and CDR2 is SASEGT in the germline V gene.

The genes are TRBV20-1 and TRBJ1-3; no reliable D call. V was cut by 3 bases and J by 1 base, with 13 bases left in between. Germline V CDR1 and CDR2: DFQATT, SNEGSKA (reference sequence). The CDR3 loop spans 15 amino acids. The CDR3 DNA reads as TGCAGTGCTAGTAAGCGGGGTAGATCTGGAAACACCATATATTTT. Its protein is CSASKRGRSGNTIYF.

The chain links TRBV3-1 (or the pseudogene TRBV3-2) to TRBJ2-1; 10 nucleotides match TRBD1. This CDR3 has 16 residues. Unmatched junction bases numbered 10, after V lost 4 bases and J lost 7 bases. Germline V lookup: CDR1 LGHDT, CDR2 YNNKEL (reference sequence). The CDR3 loop is CASSPSGTGERNEQFF. The DNA of the CDR3 is TGTGCCAGCAGCCCTTCCGGGACAGGGGAACGAAATGAGCAGTTCTTC.

The chain has TRBV5-4 and TRBJ1-4; no definite D call. Germline CDR1 SGHNT, CDR2 YYREEE (reference sequence). V was cut by 9 bases and J by 8 bases, with 17 bases left in between. The CDR3 extends over 13 amino acids. The CDR3 here is CATSSGLLEKLFF. The CDR3 coding sequence is TGTGCCACTTCGAGTGGGCTGCTCGAAAAACTGTTTTTT.

The chain has TRBV19 and TRBJ1-2; 7 nucleotides agree with TRBD1. Trimming removed 7 bases from V and 1 base from J; junction bases left unmatched: 6. CDR1 and CDR2 (germline): LNHDA, SQIVND (reference sequence). This CDR3 contains 14 residues. The CDR3 nucleotides read TGTGCCAGTACCAAGGGACAGAATAACTATGGCTACACCTTC. Its protein is CASTKGQNNYGYTF.

The J gene is TRBJ2-7, the V gene TRBV5-1; possible D gene TRBD2, 6 bases. CDR1 SGHRS and CDR2 YFSETQ come from the germline V gene. The CDR3 runs to 14 residues. V lost 4 bases and J 2 bases, leaving 13 bases between the germline ends. The CDR3 coding sequence is TGCGCCAGCAGCCCGGGACTGCTAGCCTACGAGCAGTACTTC. This codes for CASSPGLLAYEQYF.

The chain employs TRBV9 and TRBJ2-7, with TRBD1 matching over 9 bases. With 0 bases clipped from V and 6 bases from J, the junction kept 4 bases outside the gene matches. The CDR3 is 14 amino acids. Germline CDR1 reads SGDLS; CDR2 reads YYNGEE. This CDR3 reads CASSVADRGGEQYF. The DNA for the CDR3 is TGTGCCAGCAGCGTAGCGGACAGGGGCGGCGAGCAGTACTTC.

This clone was recorded once. The V gene is TRBV19, the J gene TRBJ1-5; a possible D gene is TRBD1 (5 bases). V was clipped by 5 bases and J by 0 bases, with 23 bases between them. The germline CDR1 and CDR2 sequences are LNHDA and SQIVND (reference sequence). CDR3 length equals 19 residues. The CDR3 nucleotides are TGTGCCAGTAGTGATTCCCGGGACTCCCTTCATTTTAGCAATCAGCCCCAGCATTTT. Protein product: CASSDSRDSLHFSNQPQHF.

This clone was counted once. This chain joins TRBV10-3 and TRBJ1-5; D may be TRBD1 (6 bases). The CDR3 covers 14 residues. Germline CDR1 reads ENHRY; CDR2 reads SYGVKD. The germline V and J ends were trimmed by 2 bases and 5 bases, with 10 bases remaining between them. DNA for the CDR3: TGTGCCATCAGTGAGCTAGAGGGGGATCAGCCCCAGCATTTT. It encodes CAISELEGDQPQHF.

The chain combines TRBV5-1 with TRBJ1-5; 10 bases agree with TRBD1. V dropped 4 bases and J dropped 7; count of bases not matched to a gene: 8. This CDR3 has 15 residues. The V gene's germline CDR1 is SGHRS and CDR2 YFSETQ. The CDR3 nucleotides read TGCGCCAGCAGCCCGGGACAGGGGTCGGGACAGCCCCAGCATTTT. It is translated as CASSPGQGSGQPQHF.

This sequence joins TRBV4-3 and TRBJ2-5; 12 bases agree with TRBD2. CDR3 size: 17 residues. Germline CDR1 is LGHNA and CDR2 is YSLEER. The ends lost 0 bases at V and 7 bases at J; junction bases unmatched: 9. The CDR3 reads CASSQDLASGREGTQYF. The CDR3 coding sequence is TGCGCCAGCAGCCAAGATTTAGCTAGCGGGAGGGAAGGGACCCAGTACTTC.

This clone was recorded once. The chain has TRBV11-2 and TRBJ2-5; TRBD2 matches at 11 bases. The CDR3 extends over 17 amino acids. Germline CDR1 SGHAT, CDR2 FQNNGV. The trim removed 1 base at V and 2 bases at J, leaving 6 bases unmatched. The CDR3 coding sequence is TGTGCCAGCAGCTTAGGGGGGAGGACTAGCGGGCAAGAGACCCAGTACTTC. It is translated as CASSLGGRTSGQETQYF. The full variable domain, completed using reference TRBV11-2 and TRBJ2-5, is EAGVAQSPRYKIIEKRQSVAFWCNPISGHATLYWYQQILGQGPKLLIQFQNNGVVDDSQLPKDRFSAERLKGVDSTLKIQPAKLEDSAVYLCASSLGGRTSGQETQYFGPGTRLLVL.